The 6 T cell receptor beta chains listed next were all sequenced from one sample in a study of human thymus T cells. This table comes from immunoSEQ multiplex PCR, and its TCRdb copy is limited to in-frame clones, with some not included. Here the sample spans tens of thousands of clones, roughly 95% being singletons. It was from resections taken during corrective heart surgery that the thymus tissue came. The sample comprised thymus tissue. These receptors all stem from a girl less than two years old with a congenital heart defect but otherwise immunologically healthy.

The gene calls are TRBV20-1 and TRBJ2-7; possibly TRBD1 or TRBD2 for D (5 bases each). Deletions cut 6 bases from V and 10 bases from J, with 13 bases between. The CDR3 has 10 amino acids. The germline gives CDR1 DFQATT, CDR2 SNEGSKA (reference sequence). The CDR3 here is CSAIDGDQYF. Written as DNA, the CDR3 is TGCAGTGCCATTGACGGGGACCAGTACTTC.

This clone has just a few counts. The J gene is TRBJ1-5, the V gene TRBV7-9; no definite D call. Germline CDR1 is SEHNR and CDR2 is FQNEAQ (reference sequence). CDR3 length: 14 residues. Trimming pared 5 bases from V and 4 bases from J, leaving 12 bases between. The CDR3 region has the DNA TGTGCCAGCAGCGAAGGGCCAGAAAATCAGCCCCAGCATTTT. This translates into CASSEGPENQPQHF.

This chain uses TRBV5-5 with TRBJ2-2; D call uncertain. The CDR3 contains 17 residues. V lost 2 bases and J 0 bases, leaving 14 bases between the germline ends. The germline CDR1 and CDR2 sequences are SGHKS and YYEKEE (reference sequence). CDR3 nucleotide sequence: TGTGCCAGCAGCTTCCCCTTGCGGCTCGCGAACACCGGGGAGCTGTTTTTT. Translating gives CASSFPLRLANTGELFF.

The V gene is TRBV27, the J gene TRBJ2-7; 7 nucleotides agree with TRBD2. This CDR3 is 23 amino acids long. Per germline, CDR1 MNHEY and CDR2 SMNVEV (reference sequence). J was trimmed by 3 bases and V by 2 bases; bases with no gene match: 31. In DNA form, the CDR3 reads TGTGCCAGCAGTTTAAGGGCAGAACTAACCTCGAGCGGGACCATCGTTGGGGGCTACGAGCAGTACTTC. It encodes CASSLRAELTSSGTIVGGYEQYF.

This clone was recorded only once. This chain uses TRBV4-3 with TRBJ2-3; perhaps D is TRBD1 or TRBD2 (5 bases each). CDR1 LGHNA and CDR2 YSLEER come from the germline V gene. The CDR3 runs 17 residues. The V gene lost 4 bases and the J gene lost 2 bases, with 19 bases spanning the gap. The CDR3 DNA follows: TGCGCCAGCAGCCTCTCTTCCCGGGACCGATACACAGATACGCAGTATTTT. Its translation: CASSLSSRDRYTDTQYF.

The CDR3, as DNA: TGCGCCAGCAGCTTGGCCGAAGGTCAGCCCCAGCATTTT. Amino acid sequence: CASSLAEGQPQHF. The chain carries TRBV5-1 and TRBJ1-5, with D hard to call. V was clipped by 0 bases and J by 6 bases, with 7 bases between them. The CDR3 covers 13 residues. CDR1 and CDR2 from the germline V gene are SGHRS and YFSETQ.